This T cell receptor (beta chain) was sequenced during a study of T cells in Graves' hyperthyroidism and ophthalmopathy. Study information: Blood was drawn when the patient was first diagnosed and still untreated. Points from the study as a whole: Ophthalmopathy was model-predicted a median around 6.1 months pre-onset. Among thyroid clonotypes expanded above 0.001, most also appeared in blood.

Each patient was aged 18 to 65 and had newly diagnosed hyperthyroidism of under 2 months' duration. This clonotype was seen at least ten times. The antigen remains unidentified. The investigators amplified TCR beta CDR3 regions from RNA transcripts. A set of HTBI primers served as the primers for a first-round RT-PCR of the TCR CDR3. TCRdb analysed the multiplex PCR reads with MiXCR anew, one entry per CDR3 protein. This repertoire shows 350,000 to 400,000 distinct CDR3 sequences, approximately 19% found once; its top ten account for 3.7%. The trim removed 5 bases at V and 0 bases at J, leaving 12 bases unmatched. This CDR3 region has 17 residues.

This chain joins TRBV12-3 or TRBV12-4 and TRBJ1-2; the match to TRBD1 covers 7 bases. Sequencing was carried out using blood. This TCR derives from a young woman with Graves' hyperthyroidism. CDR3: CASSRSRDSFSNYGYTF. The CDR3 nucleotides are TGTGCCAGCAGTCGATCCCGGGACAGCTTTTCTAACTATGGCTACACCTTC.